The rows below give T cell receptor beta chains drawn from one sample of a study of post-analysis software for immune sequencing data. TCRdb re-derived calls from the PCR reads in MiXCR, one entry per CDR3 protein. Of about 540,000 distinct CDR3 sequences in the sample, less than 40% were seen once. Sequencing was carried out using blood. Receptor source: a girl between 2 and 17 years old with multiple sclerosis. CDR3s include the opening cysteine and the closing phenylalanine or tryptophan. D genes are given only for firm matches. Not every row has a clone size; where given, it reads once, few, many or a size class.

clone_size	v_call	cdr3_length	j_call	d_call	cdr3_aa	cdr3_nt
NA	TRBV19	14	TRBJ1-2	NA	CASSFDSVNYGYTF	TGTGCCAGTAGCTTTGACAGTGTAAACTATGGCTACACCTTC
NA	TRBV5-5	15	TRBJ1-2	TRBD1	CACSPGGGPNYGYTF	TGTGCCTGCAGCCCAGGGGGCGGACCCAACTATGGCTACACCTTC
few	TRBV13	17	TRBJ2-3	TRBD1	CASSLRTGASSTDTQYF	TGTGCCAGCAGCTTACGGACAGGGGCTTCTAGCACAGATACGCAGTATTTT
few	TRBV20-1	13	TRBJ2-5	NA	CSALTAPIETQYF	TGCAGTGCTCTTACAGCCCCGATTGAGACCCAGTACTTC
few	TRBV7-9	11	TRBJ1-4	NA	CASSVGEKLFF	TGTGCCAGCAGCGTGGGTGAAAAACTGTTTTTT
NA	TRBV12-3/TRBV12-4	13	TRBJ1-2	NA	CASTTLGNYGYTF	TGTGCCAGCACCACCTTAGGAAACTATGGCTACACCTTC
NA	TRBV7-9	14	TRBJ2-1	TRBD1	CASRVGTGGDEQFF	TGTGCCAGCAGGGTAGGGACAGGGGGTGATGAGCAGTTCTTC
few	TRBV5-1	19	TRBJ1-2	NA	CASSSHGAATKPTNYGYTF	TGCGCCAGCAGCTCCCATGGGGCGGCGACGAAGCCAACCAACTATGGCTACACCTTC
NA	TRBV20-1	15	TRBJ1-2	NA	CSARDPARSNYGYTF	TGCAGTGCTAGAGATCCGGCCCGCTCCAACTATGGCTACACCTTC
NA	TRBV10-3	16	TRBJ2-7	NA	CAISESDGGTAYEQYF	TGTGCCATCAGTGAGTCAGATGGCGGGACAGCCTACGAGCAGTACTTC
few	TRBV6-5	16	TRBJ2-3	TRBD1	CASSTGTGTLTDTQYF	TGTGCCAGCAGTACGGGGACAGGAACCCTGACAGATACGCAGTATTTT
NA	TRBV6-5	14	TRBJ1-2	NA	CASSPRAGGAGYTF	TGTGCCAGCAGCCCCAGAGCTGGAGGAGCAGGCTACACCTTC
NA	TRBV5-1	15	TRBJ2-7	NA	CASSLVPGASYEQYF	TGCGCCAGCAGTCTGGTTCCGGGGGCTTCCTACGAGCAGTACTTC
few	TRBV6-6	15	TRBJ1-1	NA	CASSYSKGRGTEAFF	TGTGCCAGCAGTTACTCGAAGGGGAGGGGCACTGAAGCTTTCTTT
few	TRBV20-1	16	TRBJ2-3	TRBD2	CSARGGLAGSTDTQYF	TGCAGTGCTAGAGGAGGTCTAGCGGGTAGCACAGATACGCAGTATTTT
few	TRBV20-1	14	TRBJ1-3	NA	CSATPTGSGNTIYF	TGCAGTGCCACCCCAACAGGGTCTGGAAACACCATATATTTT
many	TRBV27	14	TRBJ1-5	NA	CASSFEGSNQPQHF	TGTGCCAGCAGTTTTGAGGGCAGCAATCAGCCCCAGCATTTT
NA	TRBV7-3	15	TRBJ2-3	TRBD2	CASSPLAGDSDTQYF	TGTGCCAGCAGCCCTCTAGCGGGGGATTCAGATACGCAGTATTTT
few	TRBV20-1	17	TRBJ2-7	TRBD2	CSARGPSGTSGEYEQYF	TGCAGTGCTAGAGGCCCCTCAGGAACTAGCGGGGAATACGAGCAGTACTTC
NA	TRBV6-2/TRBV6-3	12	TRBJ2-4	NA	CASSYRANIQYF	TGTGCCAGCAGTTACAGGGCCAACATTCAGTACTTC